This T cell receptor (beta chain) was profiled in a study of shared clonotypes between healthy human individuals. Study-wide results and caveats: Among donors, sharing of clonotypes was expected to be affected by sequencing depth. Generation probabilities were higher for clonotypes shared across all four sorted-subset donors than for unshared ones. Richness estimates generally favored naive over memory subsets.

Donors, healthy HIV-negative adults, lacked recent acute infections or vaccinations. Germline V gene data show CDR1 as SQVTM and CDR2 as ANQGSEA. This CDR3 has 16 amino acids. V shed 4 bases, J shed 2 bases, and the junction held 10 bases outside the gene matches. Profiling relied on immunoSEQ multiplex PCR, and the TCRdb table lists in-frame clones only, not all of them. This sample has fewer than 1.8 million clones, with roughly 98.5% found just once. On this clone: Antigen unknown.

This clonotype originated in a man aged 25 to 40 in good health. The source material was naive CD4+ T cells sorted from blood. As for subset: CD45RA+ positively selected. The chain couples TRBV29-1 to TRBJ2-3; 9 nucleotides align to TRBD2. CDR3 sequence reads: CSVVREGVPLTDTQYF. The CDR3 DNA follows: TGCAGCGTTGTGCGGGAGGGCGTCCCTCTCACAGATACGCAGTATTTT.